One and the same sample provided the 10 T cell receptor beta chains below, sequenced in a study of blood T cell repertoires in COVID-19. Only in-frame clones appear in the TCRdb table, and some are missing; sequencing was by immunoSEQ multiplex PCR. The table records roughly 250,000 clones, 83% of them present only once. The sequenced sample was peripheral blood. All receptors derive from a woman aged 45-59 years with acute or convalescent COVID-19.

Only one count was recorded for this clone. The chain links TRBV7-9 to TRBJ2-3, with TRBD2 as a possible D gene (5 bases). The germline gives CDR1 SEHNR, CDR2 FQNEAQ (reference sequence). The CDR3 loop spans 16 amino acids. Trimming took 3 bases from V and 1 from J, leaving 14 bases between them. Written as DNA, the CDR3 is TGTGCCAGCAGCTTCTCCGGGGTTGTTGGCACAGATACGCAGTATTTT. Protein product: CASSFSGVVGTDTQYF.

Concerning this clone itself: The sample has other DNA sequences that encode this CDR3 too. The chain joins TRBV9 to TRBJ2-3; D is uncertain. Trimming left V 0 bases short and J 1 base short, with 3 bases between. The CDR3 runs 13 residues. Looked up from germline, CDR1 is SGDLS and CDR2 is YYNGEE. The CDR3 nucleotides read TGTGCCAGCAGCGTAGTCGGCACAGATACGCAGTATTTT. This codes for CASSVVGTDTQYF. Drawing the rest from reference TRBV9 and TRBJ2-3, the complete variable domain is DSGVTQTPKHLITATGQRVTLRCSPRSGDLSVYWYQQSLDQGLQFLIQYYNGEERAKGNILERFSAQQFPDLHSELNLSSLELGDSALYFCASSVVGTDTQYFGPGTRLTVL.

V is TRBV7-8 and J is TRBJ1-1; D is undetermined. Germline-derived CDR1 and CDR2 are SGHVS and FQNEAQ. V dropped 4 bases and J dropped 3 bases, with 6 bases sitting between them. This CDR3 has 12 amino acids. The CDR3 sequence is CASSYIHTEAFF. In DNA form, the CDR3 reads TGTGCCAGCAGCTACATCCACACTGAAGCTTTCTTT.

CDR3 loop: CASSGGREQYF. The DNA of the CDR3 is TGTGCCAGTAGCGGTGGTCGGGAGCAGTACTTC. This rearrangement joins TRBV19 to TRBJ2-7; D unresolved. Trimming took 6 bases from V and 7 from J, leaving 10 bases between them. This CDR3 region has 11 residues. Germline V gene sequence: CDR1 LNHDA, CDR2 SQIVND (reference sequence).

CDR3 DNA: TGCGCCAGCAGCCAAGATAGGGTACAGGGTGTTTCTGGAAACACCATATATTTT. Its protein is CASSQDRVQGVSGNTIYF. This rearrangement joins TRBV4-3 to TRBJ1-3, with D perhaps TRBD1 (6 bases). CDR1 is LGHNA and CDR2 is YSLEER in the germline V gene. The CDR3 extends over 18 amino acids. Trimming shortened V by 0 bases and J by 1 base, and 16 bases separated the two germline ends.

The CDR3 nucleotides read TGTGCCAGCAGCCTAATTCCCACTGAAGCTTTCTTT. Translating gives CASSLIPTEAFF. The chain recombines TRBV6-5 with TRBJ1-1; D is uncertain. CDR3 length equals 12 residues. From germline, CDR1 is MNHEY and CDR2 SVGAGI. Between the trimmed V and J ends, which lost 6 bases and 4 bases, there was a span of 9 bases.

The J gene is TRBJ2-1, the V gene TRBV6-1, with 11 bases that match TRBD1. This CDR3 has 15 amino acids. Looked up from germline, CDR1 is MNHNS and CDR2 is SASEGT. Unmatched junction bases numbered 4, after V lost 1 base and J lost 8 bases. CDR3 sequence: CASSEEWTGGHEQFF. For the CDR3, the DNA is TGTGCCAGCAGTGAAGAATGGACAGGGGGCCATGAGCAGTTCTTC.

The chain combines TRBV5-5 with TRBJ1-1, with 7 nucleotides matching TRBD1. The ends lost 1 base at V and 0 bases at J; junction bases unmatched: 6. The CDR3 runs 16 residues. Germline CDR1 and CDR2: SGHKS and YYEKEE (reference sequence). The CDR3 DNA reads TGTGCCAGCAGCTTGCTGACAGGGATTATGAACACTGAAGCTTTCTTT. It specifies CASSLLTGIMNTEAFF.

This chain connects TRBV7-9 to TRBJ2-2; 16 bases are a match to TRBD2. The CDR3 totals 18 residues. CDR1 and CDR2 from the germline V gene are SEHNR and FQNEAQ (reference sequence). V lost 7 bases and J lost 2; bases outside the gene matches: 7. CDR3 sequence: CASILGTSGGANTGELFF. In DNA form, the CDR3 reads TGTGCCAGCATCCTCGGGACTAGCGGGGGGGCAAACACCGGGGAGCTGTTTTTT. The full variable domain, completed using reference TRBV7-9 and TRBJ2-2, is DTGVSQNPRHKITKRGQNVTFRCDPISEHNRLYWYRQTLGQGPEFLTYFQNEAQLEKSRLLSDRFSAERPKGSFSTLEIQRTEQGDSAMYLCASILGTSGGANTGELFFGEGSRLTVL.

The CDR3 DNA reads TGTGCCAGCAGTTCTGGGGCAGGGGTGGGGACAGATACGCAGTATTTT. Translated: CASSSGAGVGTDTQYF. This sequence joins TRBV27 and TRBJ2-3, with TRBD1 as a possible D gene (6 bases). Germline V gene sequence: CDR1 MNHEY, CDR2 SMNVEV (reference sequence). The V and J ends lost 4 bases and 3 bases respectively, with 17 bases between them. This CDR3 spans 16 amino acids.